A single sample is the source of the 21 T cell receptor beta chains below, sequenced in a study of CD8 T cells in ankylosing spondylitis (dated by TCRdb to the late 2010s). The library relied on 5' RACE. TCRdb names Illumina HiSeq 2500 as the instrument used. TCRdb trimmed public reads at Q25 via fastp, called clones via MiXCR and kept in-frame beta chains. Each entry is one CDR3 protein sequence, shown with its most common DNA and genes. The sample table shows under 300,000 distinct CDR3 sequences, and less than 10% are seen once. 6.5% to 7% of the sample is held by the ten biggest clonotypes. Sequenced material: blood, either unsorted or a sorted T cell fraction (not recorded which). These receptors all come from a male donor with ankylosing spondylitis or in good health (not recorded which).

This clonotype was counted between two and nine times. The CDR3 region is CASTPSGSPGRQTQYF. DNA of the CDR3: TGTGCCAGCACCCCTTCAGGTTCCCCAGGAAGACAGACCCAGTACTTC. This sequence joins TRBV12-3 or TRBV12-4 and TRBJ2-5; D uncertain. The CDR3 totals 16 residues. Trimming took off 7 bases at V and 6 bases at J, with 24 bases between the two ends.

This clonotype was observed many times. This chain connects TRBV7-9 to TRBJ2-3; 10 bases map to TRBD2. The CDR3 runs to 16 residues. Germline V gene data show CDR1 as SEHNR and CDR2 as FQNEAQ (reference sequence). Losses at the gene ends were 1 base for V and 3 bases for J; bases not matched to a gene: 4. CDR3 DNA: TGTGCCAGCAGCTTAGAGGTAGCGGGGGGAACAGATACGCAGTATTTT. It translates to CASSLEVAGGTDTQYF.

The chain employs TRBV4-1 and TRBJ2-4, with a weak D call TRBD1 (5 bases). CDR1 and CDR2 (germline): MGHRA, YSYEKL. V was clipped by 3 bases and J by 0 bases, with 9 bases between them. The CDR3 length is 15 residues. The DNA of the CDR3 is TGCGCCAGCAGCCAGTTGGACATAGCCAAAAACATTCAGTACTTC. This codes for CASSQLDIAKNIQYF.

The J gene is TRBJ1-2, the V gene TRBV5-4, with D tentatively TRBD1 (5 bases). V shed 4 bases and J shed 6 bases, with 13 bases lying between them. Per germline, CDR1 SGHNT and CDR2 YYREEE (reference sequence). The CDR3 length is 13 residues. This CDR3 is CASSQDTLDGYTF. CDR3 nucleotides: TGTGCCAGCAGCCAGGACACCCTGGATGGCTACACCTTC.

This clonotype showed up just a few times. V and J are TRBV27 and TRBJ1-5; 7 nucleotides line up with TRBD1. CDR3 length equals 15 residues. Trimming took 0 bases from V and 7 from J; bases not matched to a gene: 6. Germline V gene data show CDR1 as MNHEY and CDR2 as SMNVEV (reference sequence). The chain's CDR3 is CASSLSRQGGQPQHF. The CDR3 bases are TGTGCCAGCAGTTTATCGAGACAGGGTGGCCAGCCCCAGCATTTT.

In its sample, this clonotype was seen many times. CDR3 residues: CASRGTGSPSYEQYF. Here the CDR3 DNA reads TGTGCCAGCAGGGGGACAGGGTCCCCCTCCTACGAGCAGTACTTC. The chain combines TRBV28 with TRBJ2-7; 9 bases agree with TRBD1. This CDR3 has 15 amino acids. Germline loops: CDR1 MDHEN, CDR2 SYDVKM. V trimming: 6 bases; J trimming: 0 bases; junction bases outside the gene matches: 6. Looking up the rest from reference TRBV28 and TRBJ2-7 gives the full variable domain: DVKVTQSSRYLVKRTGEKVFLECVQDMDHENMFWYRQDPGLGLRLIYFSYDVKMKEKGDIPEGYSVSREKKERFSLILESASTNQTSMYLCASRGTGSPSYEQYFGPGTRLTVT.

At least ten counts were recorded for this clonotype. V usage is TRBV7-2 and J usage is TRBJ2-4; D gene unclear. Per germline, CDR1 SGHTA and CDR2 FQGNSA. This CDR3 contains 16 residues. V lost 1 base and J lost 6, with 16 bases in between. CDR3: CASSLEGTTNLNIQYF. CDR3 coding DNA: TGTGCCAGCAGCTTAGAAGGAACGACGAACTTAAACATTCAGTACTTC.

This clonotype appeared many times. J is TRBJ2-1 and V is TRBV7-6, with D possibly matching TRBD2 (6 bases). Germline-derived CDR1 and CDR2 are SGHVS and FNYEAQ. V lost 0 bases to trimming and J lost 5 bases, with 11 bases between them. The CDR3 loop spans 15 amino acids. Here the CDR3 DNA reads TGTGCCAGCAGCTTAGCGTGGGGGGTGGACAATGAGCAGTTCTTC. Translation: CASSLAWGVDNEQFF. Combining the CDR3 with reference TRBV7-6 and TRBJ2-1 gives the whole variable domain GAGVSQSPRYKVTKRGQDVALRCDPISGHVSLYWYRQALGQGPEFLTYFNYEAQQDKSGLPNDRFSAERPEGSISTLTIQRTEQRDSAMYRCASSLAWGVDNEQFFGPGTRLTVL.

This clonotype was seen repeatedly, ten times or more. J is TRBJ2-1 and V is TRBV24-1; perhaps TRBD2 as D (7 bases). Between the trimmed V and J ends, which lost 0 bases and 9 bases, there was a span of 14 bases. The length of the CDR3 is 15 residues. Germline V lookup: CDR1 KGHDR, CDR2 SFDVKD. The CDR3, as DNA: TGTGCCACCAGTGATTTGGCGGGGGCAGGGACTGAGCAGTTCTTC. It specifies CATSDLAGAGTEQFF.

This clonotype has a count of ten or more. CDR3 sequence (DNA): TGCGCCAGCAGCCCAGGGAGCCTTAACTATGGCTACACCTTC. It yields the protein CASSPGSLNYGYTF. The chain has TRBV4-3 and TRBJ1-2; TRBD1 is a possible D gene (5 bases). Trimming stripped 4 bases from V and 1 base from J, with 10 bases between. The CDR3 totals 14 residues. Germline V gene lookup returns CDR1 LGHNA and CDR2 YSLEER.

The chain is built from TRBV7-2 and TRBJ2-3; a possible D gene is TRBD2 (7 bases). Trimming took 7 bases from V and 2 from J, leaving 19 bases between them. The CDR3 spans 16 residues. CDR1 and CDR2 (germline): SGHTA, FQGNSA. The CDR3 coding sequence is TGTGCCAGCACCCCAAGGGGGGAGGGAGACACAGATACGCAGTATTTT. It specifies CASTPRGEGDTDTQYF.

This clonotype was picked up many times. This chain links TRBV3-1 with TRBJ2-1; 8 bases align to TRBD1. Losses at the gene ends were 1 base for V and 5 bases for J; bases not matched to a gene: 13. The germline gives CDR1 LGHDT, CDR2 YNNKEL (reference sequence). This CDR3 spans 18 amino acids. CDR3 sequence reads: CASSQVLGTGGLDNEQFF. The CDR3 bases are TGTGCCAGCAGCCAAGTTCTCGGGACAGGCGGTCTGGACAATGAGCAGTTCTTC.

The chain is built from TRBV7-9 and TRBJ2-4; D ambiguous. Trimming took off 4 bases at V and 9 bases at J, with 22 bases between the two ends. Germline lookup yields CDR1 SEHNR and CDR2 FQNEAQ (reference sequence). The CDR3 contains 16 residues. The CDR3 DNA is TGTGCCAGCAGCTCCCCAACAGCGAGTCGTGTAGGCATTCAGTACTTC. Translating it yields CASSSPTASRVGIQYF.

This clonotype was detected ten times or more. V gene TRBV25-1 combines with J gene TRBJ1-6; D unclear. V dropped 4 bases and J dropped 7 bases, with 8 bases sitting between them. The germline V gene has CDR1 MGHDK and CDR2 SYGVNS. The CDR3 loop spans 13 amino acids. The CDR3 sequence: CASSVQSNSPLHF. The CDR3 nucleotides read TGTGCCAGCAGTGTACAGAGCAATTCACCCCTCCACTTT.

This clonotype has a count of ten or more. CDR3 in DNA: TGCAGTGCTAGTTCTAGGGAGACGGATACGCAGTATTTT. Translated: CSASSRETDTQYF. The chain links TRBV20-1 to TRBJ2-3, with D possibly being TRBD2 (5 bases). Trimming stripped 3 bases from V and 6 bases from J, with 13 bases between. Per germline, CDR1 DFQATT and CDR2 SNEGSKA (reference sequence). This CDR3 has 13 residues.

There are many counts of this clonotype. The V call is TRBV7-9, the J call TRBJ1-5, with D unclear. Per the germline V gene, CDR1 is SEHNR and CDR2 is FQNEAQ (reference sequence). This CDR3 region has 13 residues. The V gene lost 4 bases and the J gene lost 0 bases, with 4 bases spanning the gap. The CDR3 protein is CASSSASNQPQHF. The CDR3 bases are TGTGCCAGCAGCTCAGCTAGCAATCAGCCCCAGCATTTT.

The sample holds many counts of this clonotype. The rearrangement uses TRBV4-1 and TRBJ1-2; tentative D call: TRBD1 (6 bases). In germline, CDR1 is MGHRA, CDR2 YSYEKL. V was pared by 4 bases and J by 8 bases, with 20 bases between. The CDR3 sequence is 15 residues long. The CDR3, as DNA: TGCGCCAGCAGCCCGAGAACAGGGTCGTTAGAAGGCTACACCTTC. Residues: CASSPRTGSLEGYTF.

This clonotype showed up many times. The V and J genes are TRBV20-1 and TRBJ1-2, with D maybe TRBD1 (5 bases). The CDR3 contains 15 residues. Germline assignment: CDR1 DFQATT and CDR2 SNEGSKA (reference sequence). V dropped 0 bases and J dropped 4 bases, with 15 bases sitting between them. The CDR3 region has the DNA TGCAGTGCTAGAGAAATCGGCAGGGAGAGCTATGGCTACACCTTC. Translation: CSAREIGRESYGYTF.

This clonotype was recorded at least ten times. The chain carries TRBV5-1 and TRBJ2-3; D may be TRBD2 (6 bases). V was shortened by 7 bases and J by 5 bases, with 14 bases between the two germline ends. The CDR3 runs to 13 residues. Germline loops: CDR1 SGHRS, CDR2 YFSETQ. The CDR3 DNA reads as TGCGCCAGCCGTCAAGGACTAAAAGATACGCAGTATTTT. Its protein product is CASRQGLKDTQYF.

This clonotype came up a few times. The chain has TRBV4-2 and TRBJ2-5; D assignment may be TRBD1 or TRBD2 (5 bases each). With 4 bases removed from V and 2 bases from J, the gap between germline ends came to 11 bases. Germline CDR1 LGHNA, CDR2 YNFKEQ. This CDR3 region has 14 residues. The CDR3 DNA sequence: TGTGCCAGCAGCCCTCGGGACGATCAAGAGACCCAGTACTTC. Protein product: CASSPRDDQETQYF.

This clonotype was counted ten times or more. The genes are TRBV20-1 and TRBJ1-4, with D tentatively TRBD1 (5 bases). V was trimmed by 0 bases and J by 7 bases, leaving 12 bases between them. The V gene's germline CDR1 is DFQATT and CDR2 SNEGSKA (reference sequence). The CDR3 contains 14 residues. CDR3 region: CSARDSGRVEKLFF. The CDR3 coding sequence is TGCAGTGCTAGAGATTCGGGCAGGGTTGAAAAACTGTTTTTT.